The entry below describes one T cell receptor (beta chain). Its antigen remains unidentified. Peripheral blood, together with lesional scalp punch biopsies, was collected from alopecia areata patients. The CDR3 has 13 amino acids. The V end lost 0 bases, the J end lost 7 bases, and 11 bases lay between the germline ends. Germline assignment: CDR1 SGHDT and CDR2 YYEEEE. The data were taken from a study of CD8+ T cells in alopecia areata. Regarding the study as a whole: Scalp specimens additionally yield sequences from normal skin's resident alphabeta T cells.

Reverse transcribed after extraction, RNA yielded cDNA as the sequencing template. Assay used: immunoSEQ multiplex PCR; TCRdb lists only in-frame clones, some missing. Among 150,000 to 200,000 clones, just over 65% were seen once, and the ten largest hold over 9.5%. The chain has TRBV5-6 and TRBJ2-7, with unresolved D. The source was CD8+ T cells sorted from blood, collected at week 0. The sequence was collected from a human donor with alopecia areata. CDR3 sequence: CASSLGPATEQYF. Written as DNA, the CDR3 is TGTGCCAGCAGCTTGGGACCCGCGACTGAGCAGTACTTC.